This record covers a single T cell receptor (beta chain). Its target is not known. Sequencing was performed with immunoSEQ multiplex PCR; in TCRdb, only in-frame clones are kept and a portion is missing. The sample carries tens of thousands of clones, around 77% recorded once. This sample was taken from a study of radiotherapy plus CTLA-4 blockade in lung cancer. This CDR3 is 14 amino acids long. General observations from the study: In blood, after radiotherapy plus ipilimumab, tumor-derived TCR clones expanded.

The source is a human donor with non-small cell lung cancer whose response to radiotherapy plus ipilimumab could not be evaluated. Sample: peripheral blood, taken from a patient treated with radiotherapy plus ipilimumab. V and J are TRBV12-2 and TRBJ2-7; TRBD2 is the table's D call and was not checked against the DNA. TRBV12-2 is a listed pseudogene. This CDR3 reads CASRFSGSSYEQYF. CDR3 nucleotide sequence: TGTGCAAGTCGTTTTAGCGGGAGCTCCTACGAGCAGTACTTC.